In this sample, the clone carrying this T cell receptor beta chain turned up a few times. These data belong to a study of cytomegalovirus exposure and HLA in healthy donors. Germline CDR1 DFQATT, CDR2 SNEGSKA (reference sequence). V gave up 2 bases and J gave up 10 bases; unmatched junction bases: 2. The CDR3 extends over 11 amino acids. The PCR ran on 60 Vbeta and 13 Jbeta primers. The table came from immunoSEQ multiplex PCR; TCRdb's copy has only in-frame clones and leaves some out. The table lists 100,000 to 150,000 clones, almost 80% of them singletons. The chain couples TRBV20-1 to TRBJ2-1, with 7 positions matching TRBD2. The sample was PBMCs. The sequence was obtained from a female donor in good health and CMV-seronegative. The CDR3 region has the DNA TGCAGTGCTAGACTTAGCGGGGAGCAGTTCTTC. Translated: CSARLSGEQFF.